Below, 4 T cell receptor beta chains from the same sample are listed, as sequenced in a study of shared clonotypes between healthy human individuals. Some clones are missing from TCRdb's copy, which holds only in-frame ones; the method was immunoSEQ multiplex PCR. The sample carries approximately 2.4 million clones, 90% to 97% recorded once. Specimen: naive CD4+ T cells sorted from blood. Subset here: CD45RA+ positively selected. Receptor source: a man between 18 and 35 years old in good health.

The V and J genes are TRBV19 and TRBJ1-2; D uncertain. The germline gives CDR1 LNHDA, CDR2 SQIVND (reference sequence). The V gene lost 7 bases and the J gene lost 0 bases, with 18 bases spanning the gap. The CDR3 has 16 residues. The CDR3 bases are TGTGCCAGTACCTTTGGGGTACGTCCCGCTAACTATGGCTACACCTTC. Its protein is CASTFGVRPANYGYTF.

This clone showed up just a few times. The DNA for the CDR3 is TGTGCCTCACGTACGGGACCTCAAGGTACTGAAGCTTTCTTT. Protein: CASRTGPQGTEAFF. J is TRBJ1-1 and V is TRBV6-1; TRBD1 is a possible D gene (5 bases). The CDR3 sequence is 14 residues long. V was clipped by 11 bases and J by 5 bases, with 21 bases between them. Germline lookup yields CDR1 MNHNS and CDR2 SASEGT.

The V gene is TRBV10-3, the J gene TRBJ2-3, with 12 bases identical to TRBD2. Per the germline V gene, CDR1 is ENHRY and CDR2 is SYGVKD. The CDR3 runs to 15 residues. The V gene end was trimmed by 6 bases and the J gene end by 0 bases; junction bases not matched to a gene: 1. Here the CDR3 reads CAISGLAGSTDTQYF. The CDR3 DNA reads TGTGCCATCAGCGGACTAGCGGGGAGCACAGATACGCAGTATTTT.

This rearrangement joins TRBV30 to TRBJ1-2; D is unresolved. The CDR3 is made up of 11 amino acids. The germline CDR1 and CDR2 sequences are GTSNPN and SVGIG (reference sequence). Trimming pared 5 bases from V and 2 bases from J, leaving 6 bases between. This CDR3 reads CAWGENYGYTF. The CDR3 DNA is TGTGCCTGGGGTGAGAACTATGGCTACACCTTC.